The rows below give T cell receptor beta chains drawn from one sample of a study of radiation and T cells in renal cell carcinoma. Using immunoSEQ multiplex PCR, the repertoire was profiled, and TCRdb retains in-frame clones only, with some absent. This table holds some 100,000 clones, approximately 83% found once. Sequencing was performed on blood, taken from a patient whose treatment included radiotherapy and nephrectomy. These receptors were collected from a man aged 55 to 69 with renal cell carcinoma. CDR3s include the opening cysteine and the closing phenylalanine or tryptophan. Each record gives: clone size, D gene, V gene, J gene, CDR3 protein, CDR3 DNA. A D gene is named only where the DNA matches it firmly. Some rows mark clone size as missing; the rest say once, few, many or name a class of expanded clone.

abundance: few; d_gene: .; v_gene: TRBV9; j_gene: TRBJ2-7; CDR3aa: CASSVNGDSGYEQYF; CDR3nt: TGTGCCAGCAGCGTTAACGGGGACTCGGGGTACGAGCAGTACTTC
abundance: .; d_gene: .; v_gene: TRBV18; j_gene: TRBJ1-4; CDR3aa: CASSPSGTPLELFF; CDR3nt: TGTGCCAGCTCACCTTCCGGGACCCCTTTAGAACTGTTTTTT
abundance: .; d_gene: TRBD1; v_gene: TRBV5-1; j_gene: TRBJ2-4; CDR3aa: CASRPTGAENIQYF; CDR3nt: TGCGCCAGCAGACCGACAGGGGCGGAAAACATTCAGTACTTC
abundance: few; d_gene: TRBD2; v_gene: TRBV15; j_gene: TRBJ2-1; CDR3aa: CATSRSVAGERNEQFF; CDR3nt: TGTGCCACCAGCAGATCTGTAGCGGGAGAGAGGAATGAGCAGTTCTTC
abundance: .; d_gene: .; v_gene: TRBV7-8; j_gene: TRBJ2-1; CDR3aa: CASSPRGVRGNEQFF; CDR3nt: TGTGCCAGCAGCCCGAGGGGGGTCCGCGGGAATGAGCAGTTCTTC
abundance: .; d_gene: .; v_gene: TRBV19; j_gene: TRBJ2-3; CDR3aa: CASSPLAASTDTQYF; CDR3nt: TGTGCCAGTAGTCCCTTAGCGGCTAGCACAGATACGCAGTATTTT
abundance: .; d_gene: .; v_gene: TRBV19; j_gene: TRBJ2-6; CDR3aa: CASSISPPKAGANVLTF; CDR3nt: TGTGCCAGTAGTATATCGCCTCCCAAGGCTGGGGCCAACGTCCTGACTTTC
abundance: few; d_gene: .; v_gene: TRBV9; j_gene: TRBJ2-3; CDR3aa: CASSARPRSTDTQYF; CDR3nt: TGTGCCAGCAGCGCCCGCCCGCGGAGCACAGATACGCAGTATTTT
abundance: .; d_gene: .; v_gene: TRBV7-2; j_gene: TRBJ2-1; CDR3aa: CASSSGHEQFF; CDR3nt: TGTGCCAGCAGCTCCGGGCATGAGCAGTTCTTC
abundance: .; d_gene: TRBD2; v_gene: TRBV28; j_gene: TRBJ2-5; CDR3aa: CATSGFSGRDFLGETQYF; CDR3nt: TGTGCCACCTCAGGGTTTAGCGGGAGGGACTTCCTGGGGGAGACCCAGTACTTC
abundance: .; d_gene: TRBD1; v_gene: TRBV2; j_gene: TRBJ1-2; CDR3aa: CASSPRTGYYGYTF; CDR3nt: TGTGCCAGCAGCCCTAGGACAGGGTACTATGGCTACACCTTC
abundance: .; d_gene: .; v_gene: TRBV5-1; j_gene: TRBJ2-7; CDR3aa: CASSLEGDGEQYF; CDR3nt: TGCGCCAGCAGCTTGGAAGGGGATGGAGAGCAGTACTTC
abundance: once; d_gene: .; v_gene: TRBV27; j_gene: TRBJ1-5; CDR3aa: CASSSAGYSGPNNQPQHF; CDR3nt: TGTGCCAGCAGTTCCGCTGGGTACTCGGGACCTAACAATCAGCCCCAGCATTTT
abundance: once; d_gene: TRBD2; v_gene: TRBV27; j_gene: TRBJ2-3; CDR3aa: CASRVYSGRAGTDTQYF; CDR3nt: TGTGCCAGCAGAGTGTATAGCGGGAGGGCCGGCACAGATACGCAGTATTTT
abundance: .; d_gene: .; v_gene: TRBV19; j_gene: TRBJ1-5; CDR3aa: CASSFQDQPQHF; CDR3nt: TGTGCCAGTAGTTTCCAAGATCAGCCCCAGCATTTT
abundance: .; d_gene: .; v_gene: TRBV7-9; j_gene: TRBJ2-7; CDR3aa: CASTLRGGASSYEQYF; CDR3nt: TGTGCCAGCACCCTCAGGGGGGGCGCCTCATCCTACGAGCAGTACTTC
abundance: .; d_gene: TRBD1; v_gene: TRBV5-1; j_gene: TRBJ2-1; CDR3aa: CASSRGTGDNEQFF; CDR3nt: TGCGCCAGCAGCCGGGGGACAGGGGACAATGAGCAGTTCTTC
abundance: .; d_gene: .; v_gene: TRBV9; j_gene: TRBJ2-5; CDR3aa: CASSVGFKETQYF; CDR3nt: TGTGCCAGCAGCGTAGGCTTTAAAGAGACCCAGTACTTC
abundance: once; d_gene: TRBD1; v_gene: TRBV27; j_gene: TRBJ1-2; CDR3aa: CASSLFSGGNYGYTF; CDR3nt: TGTGCCAGCAGTTTATTTTCAGGGGGCAACTATGGCTACACCTTC
abundance: few; d_gene: .; v_gene: TRBV5-6; j_gene: TRBJ1-2; CDR3aa: CASSTRQTDGYTF; CDR3nt: TGTGCCAGCAGCACGCGACAGACCGATGGCTACACCTTC
abundance: .; d_gene: .; v_gene: TRBV6-1; j_gene: TRBJ1-2; CDR3aa: CASSPGRDPYGYTF; CDR3nt: TGTGCCAGCAGTCCTGGGAGGGACCCCTATGGCTACACCTTC
abundance: .; d_gene: .; v_gene: TRBV20-1; j_gene: TRBJ2-1; CDR3aa: CSAWSGGEQFF; CDR3nt: TGCAGTGCTTGGAGCGGAGGAGAGCAGTTCTTC
abundance: .; d_gene: TRBD2; v_gene: TRBV7-2; j_gene: TRBJ2-7; CDR3aa: CASSATSGRWGYEQYF; CDR3nt: TGTGCCAGCAGCGCAACTAGCGGGAGGTGGGGCTACGAGCAGTACTTC
abundance: .; d_gene: TRBD2; v_gene: TRBV27; j_gene: TRBJ2-1; CDR3aa: CASSVGSGRAYNEQFF; CDR3nt: TGTGCCAGCAGTGTTGGTAGCGGGAGGGCCTACAATGAGCAGTTCTTC
abundance: .; d_gene: .; v_gene: TRBV7-6; j_gene: TRBJ2-1; CDR3aa: CASSLGSGNEQFF; CDR3nt: TGTGCCAGCAGCTTAGGGTCAGGGAATGAGCAGTTCTTC
abundance: .; d_gene: .; v_gene: TRBV5-6; j_gene: TRBJ1-5; CDR3aa: CASSLTGYSNQPQHF; CDR3nt: TGTGCCAGCAGCTTGACAGGTTATAGCAATCAGCCCCAGCATTTT
abundance: .; d_gene: .; v_gene: TRBV7-9; j_gene: TRBJ2-1; CDR3aa: CASSPESDLPYNEQFF; CDR3nt: TGTGCCAGCAGCCCAGAATCAGACCTCCCCTACAATGAGCAGTTCTTC
abundance: .; d_gene: .; v_gene: TRBV7-2; j_gene: TRBJ1-1; CDR3aa: CASSLVGGKGTEAFF; CDR3nt: TGTGCCAGCAGCTTAGTAGGAGGGAAGGGCACTGAAGCTTTCTTT
abundance: once; d_gene: .; v_gene: TRBV28; j_gene: TRBJ1-5; CDR3aa: CASSAGRPQHF; CDR3nt: TGTGCCAGCAGTGCGGGACGACCCCAGCATTTT
abundance: many; d_gene: TRBD1; v_gene: TRBV23-1; j_gene: TRBJ2-1; CDR3aa: CASSHPGTGPNEQFF; CDR3nt: TGCGCCAGCAGTCACCCAGGGACAGGACCCAATGAGCAGTTCTTC
abundance: .; d_gene: .; v_gene: TRBV2; j_gene: TRBJ2-2; CDR3aa: CASSHSGRAGELFF; CDR3nt: TGTGCCAGCAGTCACTCCGGGAGAGCAGGGGAGCTGTTTTTT
abundance: once; d_gene: .; v_gene: TRBV6-1; j_gene: TRBJ1-5; CDR3aa: CASSGVDSNQPQHF; CDR3nt: TGTGCCAGCAGTGGGGTAGATAGCAATCAGCCCCAGCATTTT
abundance: .; d_gene: .; v_gene: TRBV5-4; j_gene: TRBJ2-2; CDR3aa: CASSYEIRGNTGELFF; CDR3nt: TGTGCCAGCAGCTACGAAATCAGGGGGAACACCGGGGAGCTGTTTTTT
abundance: .; d_gene: .; v_gene: TRBV5-6; j_gene: TRBJ2-3; CDR3aa: CASSPGRTNTQYF; CDR3nt: TGTGCCAGCAGCCCTGGACGGACCAATACGCAGTATTTT
abundance: once; d_gene: .; v_gene: TRBV4-1; j_gene: TRBJ2-1; CDR3aa: CASSQDSGYEQFF; CDR3nt: TGCGCCAGCAGCCAAGATTCCGGGTATGAGCAGTTCTTC
abundance: .; d_gene: TRBD2; v_gene: TRBV27; j_gene: TRBJ2-2; CDR3aa: CASSRTSGRSGELFF; CDR3nt: TGTGCCAGCAGTCGGACTAGCGGGAGATCCGGGGAGCTGTTTTTT
abundance: .; d_gene: .; v_gene: TRBV28; j_gene: TRBJ2-7; CDR3aa: CASSLWGDSPSSYEQYF; CDR3nt: TGTGCCAGCAGTTTATGGGGGGACTCCCCCTCCTCCTACGAGCAGTACTTC
abundance: .; d_gene: TRBD1; v_gene: TRBV5-1; j_gene: TRBJ2-2; CDR3aa: CASRRTGDTGELFF; CDR3nt: TGCGCCAGCAGGAGGACAGGGGACACCGGGGAGCTGTTTTTT
abundance: .; d_gene: TRBD1; v_gene: TRBV19; j_gene: TRBJ1-5; CDR3aa: CASSIRQGASQPQHF; CDR3nt: TGTGCCAGTAGTATTAGACAGGGGGCGAGTCAGCCCCAGCATTTT
abundance: .; d_gene: .; v_gene: TRBV27; j_gene: TRBJ2-2; CDR3aa: CASSLGSGPTGELFF; CDR3nt: TGTGCCAGCAGTTTAGGGAGTGGGCCCACCGGGGAGCTGTTTTTT
abundance: .; d_gene: TRBD2; v_gene: TRBV10-1; j_gene: TRBJ2-2; CDR3aa: CASRTSGSTGELFF; CDR3nt: TGCGCCAGCAGGACTAGCGGGAGTACCGGGGAGCTGTTTTTT
abundance: .; d_gene: .; v_gene: TRBV7-2; j_gene: TRBJ2-1; CDR3aa: CASSLSRIREGGGAEQFF; CDR3nt: TGTGCCAGCAGCTTAAGCCGGATCCGTGAAGGGGGAGGAGCTGAGCAGTTCTTC
abundance: .; d_gene: TRBD1; v_gene: TRBV28; j_gene: TRBJ2-5; CDR3aa: CATLHWTGRSETQYF; CDR3nt: TGTGCCACCTTGCATTGGACAGGGAGGAGTGAGACCCAGTACTTC
abundance: .; d_gene: .; v_gene: TRBV27; j_gene: TRBJ1-5; CDR3aa: CASSPRGGNQPQHF; CDR3nt: TGTGCCAGCAGTCCTCGGGGGGGGAATCAGCCCCAGCATTTT
abundance: .; d_gene: .; v_gene: TRBV28; j_gene: TRBJ1-3; CDR3aa: CASIEGRLRNTIYF; CDR3nt: TGTGCCAGCATCGAAGGACGGCTAAGAAACACCATATATTTT
abundance: .; d_gene: TRBD1; v_gene: TRBV29-1; j_gene: TRBJ1-2; CDR3aa: CSVALLDRGYGYTF; CDR3nt: TGCAGCGTTGCCCTTCTTGACAGGGGCTATGGCTACACCTTC
abundance: .; d_gene: .; v_gene: TRBV18; j_gene: TRBJ2-2; CDR3aa: CASSPLEAGGTGELFF; CDR3nt: TGTGCCAGCTCACCACTTGAAGCGGGCGGGACCGGGGAGCTGTTTTTT
abundance: once; d_gene: TRBD1; v_gene: TRBV4-2; j_gene: TRBJ1-2; CDR3aa: CASSHFGDRNYGYTF; CDR3nt: TGTGCCAGCAGCCACTTTGGGGACAGGAACTATGGCTACACCTTC
abundance: .; d_gene: TRBD2; v_gene: TRBV4-2; j_gene: TRBJ2-1; CDR3aa: CASSQETSGLYNEQFF; CDR3nt: TGTGCCAGCAGCCAAGAGACTAGCGGGCTCTACAATGAGCAGTTCTTC
abundance: .; d_gene: TRBD2; v_gene: TRBV9; j_gene: TRBJ2-3; CDR3aa: CASSPALAGPTDTQYF; CDR3nt: TGTGCCAGCAGCCCAGCATTAGCGGGGCCCACAGATACGCAGTATTTT